The 6 T cell receptor beta chains given below trace back to one sample, sequenced in a study of regulatory T cells in long-lasting Graves disease. Time point of the sample: newly diagnosed GD, antithyroid drugs for less than 3 months. TCR sequences were obtained from RNA taken from PBMCs. Researchers made TCR beta libraries by using iRepertoire HTBI primers and running Arm-PCR on CDR3 regions. TCRdb analysed the multiplex PCR reads with MiXCR anew, one entry per CDR3 protein. The sample consists of 600,000 to 650,000 distinct CDR3 sequences, less than 20% of them appearing once. The same sample was also studied in work on T cells in Graves' hyperthyroidism and ophthalmopathy.

Sequenced here: peripheral blood mononuclear cells (PBMCs), sampled at new diagnosis, from a patient treated with antithyroid drugs. The source of these receptors is a woman in her thirties with Graves disease.

This clonotype showed up many times. The chain links TRBV12-3 or TRBV12-4 to TRBJ1-1; TRBD1 agrees at 9 bases. V gave up 1 base and J gave up 6 bases; unmatched junction bases: 6. The CDR3 is 15 residues long. CDR3 protein: CASSLGDRVMAEAFF. The CDR3 DNA is TGTGCCAGCAGTTTAGGGGACAGGGTTATGGCTGAAGCTTTCTTT.

The V and J genes are TRBV20-1 and TRBJ1-1, with D tentatively TRBD1 (6 bases). The CDR3 extends over 14 amino acids. Trimming removed 5 bases at V and 0 bases at J, with 13 bases between. Germline lookup yields CDR1 DFQATT and CDR2 SNEGSKA (reference sequence). The CDR3 DNA sequence: TGCAGTGCTTGGCAGGGGCGTCTGAACACTGAAGCTTTCTTT. Amino acid sequence: CSAWQGRLNTEAFF.

This clonotype came up many times. The chain couples TRBV6-5 to TRBJ1-5; D call uncertain. The CDR3 length is 13 residues. Germline values: CDR1 MNHEY, CDR2 SVGAGI. Trimming pared 2 bases from V and 4 bases from J, leaving 6 bases between. The CDR3 loop reads CASSYGWNQPQHF. The DNA of the CDR3 is TGTGCCAGCAGTTACGGGTGGAATCAGCCCCAGCATTTT.

This clonotype was counted at least ten times. This chain connects TRBV12-3 or TRBV12-4 to TRBJ1-5, with 9 positions matching TRBD1. The ends lost 5 bases at V and 5 bases at J; junction bases unmatched: 7. There are 15 residues in the CDR3. CDR3 in amino acids: CASSPRQGGYQPQHF. The CDR3 DNA is TGTGCCAGCAGTCCCCGACAGGGGGGATATCAGCCCCAGCATTTT.

The chain is built from TRBV5-5 and TRBJ2-3; TRBD2 matches 11 bases. V shed 4 bases, J shed 6 bases, and the junction held 10 bases outside the gene matches. Per germline, CDR1 SGHKS and CDR2 YYEKEE (reference sequence). The CDR3 runs to 16 residues. The CDR3 spells CASSVPSGGPEDTQYF. Here the CDR3 DNA reads TGTGCCAGCAGCGTTCCTAGCGGGGGGCCGGAGGATACGCAGTATTTT.

The chain combines TRBV24-1 with TRBJ1-5; D is unresolved. Germline V CDR1 and CDR2: KGHDR, SFDVKD. The CDR3 runs 13 residues. V was shortened by 6 bases and J by 3 bases, with 8 bases between the two germline ends. This chain's CDR3 is CATSRQDNQPQHF. The CDR3 nucleotides are TGTGCCACCAGTCGCCAGGACAATCAGCCCCAGCATTTT.